This TCR beta chain was retrieved from a study of T cell responses to AZD1222 COVID-19 vaccine. Study information: Timing groups of about 4 and about 12 weeks for second doses were pooled.

Findings of the study overall: Only five to seven AZD1222 recipients were seropositive at baseline. Targets within unmutated variant regions were reportedly found for nearly half of spike-specific TCRs. It should be noted that donors were predominantly white British and more often female, and clonal diversity was possibly underestimated.

In germline, CDR1 is LGHDT, CDR2 YNNKEL (reference sequence). CDR3 length: 16 residues. V dropped 1 base and J dropped 5; count of bases not matched to a gene: 10. Generated by immunoSEQ multiplex PCR, the TCRdb table keeps only in-frame clones and is missing some. The data show around 120,000 clones, about 89% seen once. This clone was detected only once. The target antigen is unknown. This sequence joins TRBV3-1 (or the pseudogene TRBV3-2) and TRBJ2-5, with 7 bases fitting TRBD2. The sample was peripheral blood, taken on day 0 of AZD1222 vaccination. The sequence derives from an adult in good health. The CDR3 DNA sequence: TGTGCCAGCAGCCAAGGGAATAGCGGGTATCCGGAGACCCAGTACTTC. Translated: CASSQGNSGYPETQYF.